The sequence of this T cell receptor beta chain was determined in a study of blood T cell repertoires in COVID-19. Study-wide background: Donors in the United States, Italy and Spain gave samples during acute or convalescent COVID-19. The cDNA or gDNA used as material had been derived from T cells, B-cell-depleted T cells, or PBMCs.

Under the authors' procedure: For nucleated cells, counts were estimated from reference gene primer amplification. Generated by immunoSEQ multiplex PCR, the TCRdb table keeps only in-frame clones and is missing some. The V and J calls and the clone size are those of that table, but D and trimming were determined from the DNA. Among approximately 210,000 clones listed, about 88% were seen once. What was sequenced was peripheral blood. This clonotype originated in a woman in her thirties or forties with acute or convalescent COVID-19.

CDR3 protein: CASRSLGQFNEKLFF. CDR3 bases: TGTGCCAGCAGGTCCTTGGGACAGTTTAATGAAAAACTGTTTTTT. The chain is built from TRBV7-8 and TRBJ1-4; 7 bases agree with TRBD1. This CDR3 contains 15 residues. V lost 6 bases, J lost 4 bases, and 8 bases stayed unmatched. Per the germline V gene, CDR1 is SGHVS and CDR2 is FQNEAQ.